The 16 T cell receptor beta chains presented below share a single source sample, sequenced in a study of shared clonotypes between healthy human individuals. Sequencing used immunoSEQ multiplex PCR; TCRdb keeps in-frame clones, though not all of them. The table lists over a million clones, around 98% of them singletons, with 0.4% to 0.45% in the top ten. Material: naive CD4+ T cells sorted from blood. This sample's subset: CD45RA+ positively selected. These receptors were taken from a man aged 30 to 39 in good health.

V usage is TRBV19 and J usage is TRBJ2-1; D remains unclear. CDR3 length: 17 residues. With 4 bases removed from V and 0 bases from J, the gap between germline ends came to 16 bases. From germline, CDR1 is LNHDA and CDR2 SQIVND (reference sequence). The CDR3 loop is CASSSPTPSSSYNEQFF. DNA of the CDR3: TGTGCCAGTAGTAGCCCCACTCCCTCGAGCTCCTACAATGAGCAGTTCTTC.

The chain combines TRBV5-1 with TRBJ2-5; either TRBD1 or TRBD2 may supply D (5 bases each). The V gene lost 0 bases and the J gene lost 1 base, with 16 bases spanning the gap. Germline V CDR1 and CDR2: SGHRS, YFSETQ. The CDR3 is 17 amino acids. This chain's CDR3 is CASSLAPGAGSQETQYF. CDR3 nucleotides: TGCGCCAGCAGCTTGGCCCCCGGGGCAGGGTCCCAAGAGACCCAGTACTTC.

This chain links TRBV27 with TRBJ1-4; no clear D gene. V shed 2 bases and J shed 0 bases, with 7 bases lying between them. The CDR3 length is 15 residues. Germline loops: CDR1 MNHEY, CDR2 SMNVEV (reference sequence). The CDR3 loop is CASSLRAATNEKLFF. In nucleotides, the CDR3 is TGTGCCAGCAGTTTAAGGGCAGCAACTAATGAAAAACTGTTTTTT. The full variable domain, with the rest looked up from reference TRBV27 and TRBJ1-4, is EAQVTQNPRYLITVTGKKLTVTCSQNMNHEYMSWYRQDPGLGLRQIYYSMNVEVTDKGDVPEGYKVSRKEKRNFPLILESPSPNQTSLYFCASSLRAATNEKLFFGSGTQLSVL.

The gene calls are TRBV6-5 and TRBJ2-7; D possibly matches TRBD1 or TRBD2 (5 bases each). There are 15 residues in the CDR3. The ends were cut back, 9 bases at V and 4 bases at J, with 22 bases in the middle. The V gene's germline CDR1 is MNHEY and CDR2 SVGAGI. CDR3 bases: TGTGCCAGTAGGGACCTCACGGGGCGTCGGTACGAGCAGTACTTC. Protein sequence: CASRDLTGRRYEQYF.

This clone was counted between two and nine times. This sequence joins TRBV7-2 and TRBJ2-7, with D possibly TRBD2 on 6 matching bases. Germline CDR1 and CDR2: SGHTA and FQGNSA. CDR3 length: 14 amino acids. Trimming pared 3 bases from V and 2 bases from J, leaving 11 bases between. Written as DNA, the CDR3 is TGTGCCAGCAGCTTTAGCGGAGGCCCCTACGAGCAGTACTTC. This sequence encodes CASSFSGGPYEQYF.

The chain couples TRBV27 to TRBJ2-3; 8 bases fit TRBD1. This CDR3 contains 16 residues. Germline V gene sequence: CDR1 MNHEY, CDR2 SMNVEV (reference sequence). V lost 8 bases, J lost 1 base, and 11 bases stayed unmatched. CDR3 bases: TGTGCCAGCGCCTTCCAGGGGGCGTGGGGCACAGATACGCAGTATTTT. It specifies CASAFQGAWGTDTQYF.

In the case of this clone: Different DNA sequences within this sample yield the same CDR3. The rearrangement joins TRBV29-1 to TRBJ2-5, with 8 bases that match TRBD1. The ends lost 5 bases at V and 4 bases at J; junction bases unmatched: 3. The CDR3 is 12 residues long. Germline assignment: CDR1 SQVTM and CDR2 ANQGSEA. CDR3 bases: TGCAGCGTTACAGGGGGGCGAGAGACCCAGTACTTC. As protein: CSVTGGRETQYF.

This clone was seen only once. The CDR3 nucleotides are TGTGCCAGCAGCCGACAGAAATACGAGCAGTACTTC. It specifies CASSRQKYEQYF. The J gene is TRBJ2-7, the V gene TRBV5-6, with a possible D match to TRBD1 (5 bases). The CDR3 has 12 residues. Germline V gene lookup returns CDR1 SGHDT and CDR2 YYEEEE. Trimming took off 4 bases at V and 4 bases at J, with 9 bases between the two ends.

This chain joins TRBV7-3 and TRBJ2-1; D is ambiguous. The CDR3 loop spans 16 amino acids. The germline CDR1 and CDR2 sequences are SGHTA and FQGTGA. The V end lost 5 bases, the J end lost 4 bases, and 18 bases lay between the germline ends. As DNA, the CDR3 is TGTGCCAGCAGCCGAATCGGGTTGGAAAATTACAATGAGCAGTTCTTC. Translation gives CASSRIGLENYNEQFF.

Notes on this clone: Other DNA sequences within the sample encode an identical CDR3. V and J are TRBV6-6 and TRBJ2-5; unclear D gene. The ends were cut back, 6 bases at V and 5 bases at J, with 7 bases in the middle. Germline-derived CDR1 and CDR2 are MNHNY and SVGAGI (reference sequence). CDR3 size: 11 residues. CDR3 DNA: TGTGCCAGCAGCCCCAGGGAGACCCAGTACTTC. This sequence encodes CASSPRETQYF.

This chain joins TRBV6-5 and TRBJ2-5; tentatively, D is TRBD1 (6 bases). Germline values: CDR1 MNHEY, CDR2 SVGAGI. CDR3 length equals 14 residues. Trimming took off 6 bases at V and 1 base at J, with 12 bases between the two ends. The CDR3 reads CASRRGWLQETQYF. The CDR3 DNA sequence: TGTGCCAGCAGGAGGGGGTGGCTCCAAGAGACCCAGTACTTC.

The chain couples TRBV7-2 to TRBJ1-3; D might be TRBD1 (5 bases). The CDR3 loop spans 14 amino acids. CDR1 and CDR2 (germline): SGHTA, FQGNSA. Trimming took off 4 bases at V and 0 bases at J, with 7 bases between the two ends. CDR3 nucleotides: TGTGCCAGCAGCTCAGGGAACTCTGGAAACACCATATATTTT. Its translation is CASSSGNSGNTIYF.

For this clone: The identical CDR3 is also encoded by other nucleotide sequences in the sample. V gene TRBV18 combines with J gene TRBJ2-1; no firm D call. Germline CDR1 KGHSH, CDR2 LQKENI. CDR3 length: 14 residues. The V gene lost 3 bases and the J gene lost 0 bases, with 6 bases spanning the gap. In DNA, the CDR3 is TGTGCCAGCTCACCCCAGAGCTCCTACAATGAGCAGTTCTTC. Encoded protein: CASSPQSSYNEQFF.

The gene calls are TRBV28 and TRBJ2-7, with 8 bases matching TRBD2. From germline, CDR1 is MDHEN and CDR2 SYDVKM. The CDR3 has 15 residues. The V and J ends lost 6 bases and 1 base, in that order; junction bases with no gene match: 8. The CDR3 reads CASRKNSGKSYEQYF. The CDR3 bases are TGTGCCAGCAGGAAAAATAGCGGGAAGTCCTACGAGCAGTACTTC.

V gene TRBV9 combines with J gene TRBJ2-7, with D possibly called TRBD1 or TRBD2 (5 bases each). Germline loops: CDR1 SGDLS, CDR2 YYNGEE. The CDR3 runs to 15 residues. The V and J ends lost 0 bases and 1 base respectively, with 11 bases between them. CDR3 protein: CASSVASGQSYEQYF. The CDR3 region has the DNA TGTGCCAGCAGCGTAGCTTCGGGGCAGTCCTACGAGCAGTACTTC.

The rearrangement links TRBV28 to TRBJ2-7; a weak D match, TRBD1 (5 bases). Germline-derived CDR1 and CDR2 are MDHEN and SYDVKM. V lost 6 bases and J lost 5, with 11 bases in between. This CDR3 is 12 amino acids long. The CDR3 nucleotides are TGTGCCAGCAGCCTCGTAGGGGACGAGCAGTACTTC. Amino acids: CASSLVGDEQYF.